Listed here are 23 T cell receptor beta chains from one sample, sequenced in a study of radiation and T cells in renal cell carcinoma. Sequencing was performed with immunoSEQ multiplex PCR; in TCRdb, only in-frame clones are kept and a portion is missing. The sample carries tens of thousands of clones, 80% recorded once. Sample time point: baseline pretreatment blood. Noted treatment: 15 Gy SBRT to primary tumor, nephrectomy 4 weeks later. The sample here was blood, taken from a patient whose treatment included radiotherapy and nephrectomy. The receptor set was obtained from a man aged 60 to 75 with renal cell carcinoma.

In nucleotides, the CDR3 is TGTGCCTGGAGTGGGGGTCATAGGGAGACCCAGTACTTC. Amino acid sequence: CAWSGGHRETQYF. The rearrangement joins TRBV30 to TRBJ2-5; D unclear. This CDR3 is built from 13 residues. V was clipped by 1 base and J by 5 bases, with 11 bases between them. Germline CDR1 GTSNPN, CDR2 SVGIG (reference sequence).

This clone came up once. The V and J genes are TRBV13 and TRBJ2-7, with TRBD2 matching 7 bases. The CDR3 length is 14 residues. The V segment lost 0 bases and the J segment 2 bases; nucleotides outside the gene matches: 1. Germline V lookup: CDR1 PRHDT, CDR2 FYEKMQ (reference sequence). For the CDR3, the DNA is TGTGCCAGCAGCTTAGGGGGGACTACCTACGAGCAGTACTTC. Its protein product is CASSLGGTTYEQYF.

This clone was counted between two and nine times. For the CDR3, the DNA is TGTGCCAGCAGCTTAACAGGGGATAGCACAGATACGCAGTATTTT. Its translation is CASSLTGDSTDTQYF. The chain combines TRBV7-3 with TRBJ2-3, with D maybe TRBD1 (5 bases). The V and J ends lost 0 bases and 0 bases respectively, with 7 bases between them. The germline gives CDR1 SGHTA, CDR2 FQGTGA. This CDR3 contains 15 residues.

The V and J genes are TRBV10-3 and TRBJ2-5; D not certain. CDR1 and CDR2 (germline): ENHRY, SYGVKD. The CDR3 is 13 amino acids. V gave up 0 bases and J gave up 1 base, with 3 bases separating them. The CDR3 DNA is TGTGCCATCAGTGAGTCTTTCCAAGAGACCCAGTACTTC. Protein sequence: CAISESFQETQYF.

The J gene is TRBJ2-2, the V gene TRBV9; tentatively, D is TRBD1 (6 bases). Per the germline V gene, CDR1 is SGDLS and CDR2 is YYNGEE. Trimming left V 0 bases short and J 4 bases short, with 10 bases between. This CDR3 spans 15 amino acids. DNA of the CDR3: TGTGCCAGCAGCGTAGAAGGGGGACGCACCGGGGAGCTGTTTTTT. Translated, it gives CASSVEGGRTGELFF.

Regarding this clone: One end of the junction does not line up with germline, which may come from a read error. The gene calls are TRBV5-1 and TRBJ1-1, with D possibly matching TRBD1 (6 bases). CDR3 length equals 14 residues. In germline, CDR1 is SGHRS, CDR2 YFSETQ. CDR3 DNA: TGTGCCAGCAGCGTGGCGGGGGCTAACACTGAAGCTTTCTTT. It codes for CASSVAGANTEAFF. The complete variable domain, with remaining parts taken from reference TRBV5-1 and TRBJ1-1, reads KAGVTQTPRYLIKTRGQQVTLSCSPISGHRSVSWYQQTPGQGLQFLFEYFSETQRNKGNFPGRFSGRQFSNSRSEMNVSTLELGDSALYLCASSVAGANTEAFFGQGTRLTVV.

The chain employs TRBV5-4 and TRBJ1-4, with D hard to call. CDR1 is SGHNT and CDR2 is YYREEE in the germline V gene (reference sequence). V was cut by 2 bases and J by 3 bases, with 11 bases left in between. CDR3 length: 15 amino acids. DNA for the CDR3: TGTGCCAGCAGCTTAAGGTCAGGTCCTAATGAAAAACTGTTTTTT. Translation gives CASSLRSGPNEKLFF.

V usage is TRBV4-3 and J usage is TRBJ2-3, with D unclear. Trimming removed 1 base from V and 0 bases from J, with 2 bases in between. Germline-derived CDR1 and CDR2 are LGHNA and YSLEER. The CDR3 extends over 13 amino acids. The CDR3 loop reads CASSQVSTDTQYF. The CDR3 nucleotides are TGCGCCAGCAGCCAAGTAAGCACAGATACGCAGTATTTT.

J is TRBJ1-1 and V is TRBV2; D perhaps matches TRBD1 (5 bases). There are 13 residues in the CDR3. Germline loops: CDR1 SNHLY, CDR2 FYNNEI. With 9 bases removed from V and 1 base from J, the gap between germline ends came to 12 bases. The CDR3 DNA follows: TGTGCCAGAAAGGGACTTTCGAACACTGAAGCTTTCTTT. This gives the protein CARKGLSNTEAFF.

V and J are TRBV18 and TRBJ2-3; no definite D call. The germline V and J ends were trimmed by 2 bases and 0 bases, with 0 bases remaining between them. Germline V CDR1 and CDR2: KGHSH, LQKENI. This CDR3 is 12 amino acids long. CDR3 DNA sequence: TGTGCCAGCTCACCAAGCACAGATACGCAGTATTTT. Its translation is CASSPSTDTQYF.

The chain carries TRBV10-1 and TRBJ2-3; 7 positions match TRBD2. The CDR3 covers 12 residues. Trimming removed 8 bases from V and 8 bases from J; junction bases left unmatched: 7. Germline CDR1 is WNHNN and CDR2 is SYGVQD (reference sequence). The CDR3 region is CASSEGRGTQYF. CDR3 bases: TGCGCCAGCTCCGAGGGGAGGGGTACGCAGTATTTT.

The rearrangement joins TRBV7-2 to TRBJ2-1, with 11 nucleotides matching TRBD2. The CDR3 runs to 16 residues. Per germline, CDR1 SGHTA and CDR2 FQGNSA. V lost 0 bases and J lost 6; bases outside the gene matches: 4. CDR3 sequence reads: CASSLALAGAANEQFF. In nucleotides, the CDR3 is TGTGCCAGCAGCTTAGCACTAGCGGGAGCGGCCAATGAGCAGTTCTTC.

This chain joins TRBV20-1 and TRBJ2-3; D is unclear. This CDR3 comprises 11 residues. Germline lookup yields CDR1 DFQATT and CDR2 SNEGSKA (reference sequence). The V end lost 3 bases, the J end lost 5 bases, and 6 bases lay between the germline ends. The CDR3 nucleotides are TGCAGTGCTAGCCCAGAAGATACGCAGTATTTT. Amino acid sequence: CSASPEDTQYF.

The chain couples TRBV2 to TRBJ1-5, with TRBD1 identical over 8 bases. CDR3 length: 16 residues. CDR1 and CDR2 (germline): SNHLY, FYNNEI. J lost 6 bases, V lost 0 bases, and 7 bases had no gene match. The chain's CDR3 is CASSEAPTGGIQPQHF. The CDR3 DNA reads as TGTGCCAGCAGTGAAGCGCCCACAGGGGGTATTCAGCCCCAGCATTTT.

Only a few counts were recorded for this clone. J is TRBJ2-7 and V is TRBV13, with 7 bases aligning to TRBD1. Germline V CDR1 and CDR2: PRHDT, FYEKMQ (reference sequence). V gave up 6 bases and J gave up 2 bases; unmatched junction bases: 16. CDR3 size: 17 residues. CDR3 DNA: TGTGCCAGCAGTGAAACAACCCCGACAGGGCTTACCTACGAGCAGTACTTC. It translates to CASSETTPTGLTYEQYF.

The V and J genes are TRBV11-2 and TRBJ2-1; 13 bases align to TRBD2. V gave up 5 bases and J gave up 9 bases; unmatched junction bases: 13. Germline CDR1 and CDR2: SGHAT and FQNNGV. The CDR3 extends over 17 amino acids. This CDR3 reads CASSLARTSGRGGEQFF. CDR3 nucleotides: TGTGCCAGCAGCCTCGCCCGGACTAGCGGGAGAGGTGGTGAGCAGTTCTTC.

CDR3 loop: CASSLLAGVNEQFF. CDR3 nucleotide sequence: TGTGCCAGCAGCCTCCTAGCGGGAGTGAATGAGCAGTTCTTC. This chain uses TRBV7-9 with TRBJ2-1; 10 positions match TRBD2. The CDR3 has 14 amino acids. Germline CDR1 SEHNR, CDR2 FQNEAQ (reference sequence). With V trimmed by 5 bases and J by 7 bases, 5 bases remained unmatched.

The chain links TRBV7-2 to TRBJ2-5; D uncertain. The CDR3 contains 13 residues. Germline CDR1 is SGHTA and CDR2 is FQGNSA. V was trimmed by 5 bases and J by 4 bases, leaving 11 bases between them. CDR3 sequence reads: CASSPPIGETQYF. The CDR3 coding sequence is TGTGCCAGCAGCCCACCCATCGGAGAGACCCAGTACTTC.

CDR3 in DNA: TGTGCCAGTAGTATCGCGACAGGAGCTATGAACACTGAAGCTTTCTTT. Its translation is CASSIATGAMNTEAFF. The chain employs TRBV19 and TRBJ1-1; possibly TRBD1 for D (6 bases). There are 16 residues in the CDR3. Trimming stripped 3 bases from V and 0 bases from J, with 14 bases between. Germline values: CDR1 LNHDA, CDR2 SQIVND (reference sequence).

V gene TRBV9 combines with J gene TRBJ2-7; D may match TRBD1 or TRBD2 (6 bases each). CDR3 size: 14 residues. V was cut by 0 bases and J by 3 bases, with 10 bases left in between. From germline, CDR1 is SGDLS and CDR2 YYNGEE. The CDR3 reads CASSVAGGGYEQYF. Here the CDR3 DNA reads TGTGCCAGCAGCGTAGCTGGAGGGGGCTACGAGCAGTACTTC.

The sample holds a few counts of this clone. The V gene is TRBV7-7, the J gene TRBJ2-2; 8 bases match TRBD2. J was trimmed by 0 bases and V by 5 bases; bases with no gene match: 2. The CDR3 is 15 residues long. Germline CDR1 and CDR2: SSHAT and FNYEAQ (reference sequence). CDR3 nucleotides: TGTGCCAGCAGCGTGACTAGCGCGAACACCGGGGAGCTGTTTTTT. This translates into CASSVTSANTGELFF.

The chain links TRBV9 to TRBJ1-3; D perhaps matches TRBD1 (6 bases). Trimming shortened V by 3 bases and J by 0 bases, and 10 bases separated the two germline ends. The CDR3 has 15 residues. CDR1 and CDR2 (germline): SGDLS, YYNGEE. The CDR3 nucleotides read TGTGCCAGCAGCGGTACAGGGTCCTCTGGAAACACCATATATTTT. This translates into CASSGTGSSGNTIYF.

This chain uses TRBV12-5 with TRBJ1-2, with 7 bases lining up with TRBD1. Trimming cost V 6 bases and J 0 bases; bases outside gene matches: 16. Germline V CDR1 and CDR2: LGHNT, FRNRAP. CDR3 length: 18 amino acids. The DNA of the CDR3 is TGTGCTAGTGGCCCTGGACAGGTCGAACGGGACGCTAACTATGGCTACACCTTC. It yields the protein CASGPGQVERDANYGYTF.